The 13 T cell receptor beta chains presented below share a single source sample, sequenced in a study of blood T cell repertoires in COVID-19. The data were produced by immunoSEQ multiplex PCR, yet TCRdb's version contains in-frame clones alone and is incomplete. The sample includes a few hundred thousand clones, roughly 87% of them seen just once. Material for sequencing was PBMCs or T cells enriched from blood (not recorded which). The source of these receptors is a woman younger than 45 who had recovered from COVID-19.

The chain joins TRBV19 to TRBJ1-6; D perhaps matches TRBD1 (5 bases). This CDR3 has 15 amino acids. Germline loops: CDR1 LNHDA, CDR2 SQIVND (reference sequence). V lost 5 bases to trimming and J lost 7 bases, with 15 bases between them. CDR3 nucleotide sequence: TGTGCCAGTAGTGCAATCAGGGTCTACAATTCACCCCTCCACTTT. Protein sequence: CASSAIRVYNSPLHF.

This chain links TRBV6-2 or TRBV6-3 with TRBJ2-3; TRBD2 aligns across 7 bases. CDR1 is MNHEY and CDR2 is SVGEGT in the germline V gene. The CDR3 extends over 15 amino acids. Trimming removed 6 bases from V and 2 bases from J; junction bases left unmatched: 8. DNA of the CDR3: TGTGCCAGCAGCCCCCGGGACTACCCCACAGATACGCAGTATTTT. Translation gives CASSPRDYPTDTQYF.

The chain employs TRBV5-6 and TRBJ2-7; 7 bases align to TRBD1. The J segment lost 10 bases and the V segment lost 4 bases, leaving 5 bases of the junction unmatched. Per the germline V gene, CDR1 is SGHDT and CDR2 is YYEEEE. There are 11 residues in the CDR3. This CDR3 is CASSLDRVQYF. The CDR3 nucleotides are TGTGCCAGCAGCCTCGACAGGGTACAGTACTTC.

This clone was picked up one time. The V call is TRBV21-1, the J call TRBJ2-1; TRBD2 is the table's D call and was not checked against the DNA. TRBV21-1 is shown as a pseudogene. CDR3 length: 18 amino acids. The CDR3 reads CASSKVRVSGGPYNEQFF. DNA for the CDR3: TGTGCCAGCAGCAAAGTCCGGGTCAGCGGGGGGCCCTACAATGAGCAGTTCTTC.

This clone was seen just once. This sequence joins TRBV9 and TRBJ1-1; 7 nucleotides match TRBD1. Germline V gene lookup returns CDR1 SGDLS and CDR2 YYNGEE. The V gene end was trimmed by 3 bases and the J gene end by 4 bases; junction bases not matched to a gene: 6. This CDR3 contains 14 residues. CDR3 sequence (DNA): TGTGCCAGCAGCGCCGACAGGGTCGGCACTGAAGCTTTCTTT. Protein product: CASSADRVGTEAFF.

The chain links TRBV5-1 to TRBJ1-2; D remains unclear. The length of the CDR3 is 16 residues. The germline V and J ends were trimmed by 0 bases and 0 bases, with 12 bases remaining between them. Germline values: CDR1 SGHRS, CDR2 YFSETQ. The CDR3 loop reads CASSLGGFPTNYGYTF. The DNA for the CDR3 is TGCGCCAGCAGCTTGGGAGGGTTCCCGACTAACTATGGCTACACCTTC.

The V and J genes are TRBV5-4 and TRBJ1-1; 7 bases match TRBD1. This CDR3 is 15 amino acids long. Trimming cost V 5 bases and J 7 bases; bases outside gene matches: 14. Germline V gene lookup returns CDR1 SGHNT and CDR2 YYREEE (reference sequence). CDR3 sequence (DNA): TGTGCCAGCAGGACCGGTACAGGGGATTCTGGTGAAGCTTTCTTT. This encodes CASRTGTGDSGEAFF.

The rearrangement joins TRBV24-1 to TRBJ2-1, with 8 positions matching TRBD2. CDR1 is KGHDR, CDR2 SFDVKD, per germline. With V trimmed by 4 bases and J by 7 bases, 11 bases remained unmatched. CDR3 size: 16 residues. The CDR3 sequence is CATSDSVRSGGNEQFF. The CDR3 DNA sequence: TGTGCCACCAGTGACTCTGTCAGGAGCGGGGGAAATGAGCAGTTCTTC.

This chain links TRBV19 with TRBJ2-3; the D gene is possibly TRBD2 (6 bases). Germline V gene data show CDR1 as LNHDA and CDR2 as SQIVND (reference sequence). This CDR3 spans 15 amino acids. Trimming pared 3 bases from V and 1 base from J, leaving 11 bases between. CDR3 sequence reads: CASSIGVAGTDTQYF. For the CDR3, the DNA is TGTGCCAGTAGTATCGGAGTAGCGGGCACAGATACGCAGTATTTT.

The chain is built from TRBV25-1 and TRBJ1-2, with a possible D match to TRBD1 (6 bases). Trimming took 6 bases from V and 4 from J, leaving 18 bases between them. The CDR3 loop spans 15 amino acids. CDR1 and CDR2 (germline): MGHDK, SYGVNS. DNA of the CDR3: TGTGCCAGCAGGAAGGGGGGCGGGGGCATCTATGGCTACACCTTC. Residues: CASRKGGGGIYGYTF.

The count of this clone is one. This sequence joins TRBV5-1 and TRBJ2-1, with 8 positions matching TRBD1. The CDR3 runs to 14 residues. The V and J ends lost 1 base and 8 bases, in that order; junction bases with no gene match: 5. Germline CDR1 and CDR2: SGHRS and YFSETQ. For the CDR3, the DNA is TGCGCCAGCAGCTTGAGGCAGGGGGCCTATGAGCAGTTCTTC. It translates to CASSLRQGAYEQFF. Drawing the rest from reference TRBV5-1 and TRBJ2-1, the complete variable domain is KAGVTQTPRYLIKTRGQQVTLSCSPISGHRSVSWYQQTPGQGLQFLFEYFSETQRNKGNFPGRFSGRQFSNSRSEMNVSTLELGDSALYLCASSLRQGAYEQFFGPGTRLTVL.

The chain has TRBV19 and TRBJ2-1, with D possibly being TRBD2 (6 bases). Germline CDR1 and CDR2: LNHDA and SQIVND (reference sequence). The ends were cut back, 4 bases at V and 10 bases at J, with 14 bases in the middle. The CDR3 runs to 13 residues. Here the CDR3 reads CASSTPLGREQFF. In DNA form, the CDR3 reads TGTGCCAGTAGTACCCCACTGGGGAGGGAGCAGTTCTTC.

This rearrangement joins TRBV4-3 to TRBJ1-2, with D tentatively TRBD1 (6 bases). Germline lookup yields CDR1 LGHNA and CDR2 YSLEER. The CDR3 covers 13 residues. V lost 5 bases and J 7 bases, leaving 14 bases between the germline ends. Here the CDR3 DNA reads TGCGCCAGCAGCTCCCGGACAGATGGTGGCTACACCTTC. Translated: CASSSRTDGGYTF.